This T cell receptor (beta chain) was identified in a study of radiotherapy plus CTLA-4 blockade in lung cancer. CDR1 SGHAT and CDR2 FQNNGV come from the germline V gene. Trimming left V 5 bases short and J 5 bases short, with 13 bases between. The CDR3 spans 13 residues. This table comes from immunoSEQ multiplex PCR, and its TCRdb copy is limited to in-frame clones, with some not included. Of tens of thousands of clones listed, 80% to 90% were seen once; the top ten hold more than 4.5%. This TCR was recovered from a human donor with non-small cell lung cancer whose response to radiotherapy plus ipilimumab could not be evaluated. The source was peripheral blood, collected from a patient treated with radiotherapy plus ipilimumab. The chain couples TRBV11-2 to TRBJ2-7; a weak D match, TRBD1 (5 bases). DNA for the CDR3: TGTGCCAGCAGCGGACGGACACACGACGAGCAGTACTTC. This encodes CASSGRTHDEQYF. The full variable domain, rest sourced from reference TRBV11-2 and TRBJ2-7, is EAGVAQSPRYKIIEKRQSVAFWCNPISGHATLYWYQQILGQGPKLLIQFQNNGVVDDSQLPKDRFSAERLKGVDSTLKIQPAKLEDSAVYLCASSGRTHDEQYFGPGTRLTVT.